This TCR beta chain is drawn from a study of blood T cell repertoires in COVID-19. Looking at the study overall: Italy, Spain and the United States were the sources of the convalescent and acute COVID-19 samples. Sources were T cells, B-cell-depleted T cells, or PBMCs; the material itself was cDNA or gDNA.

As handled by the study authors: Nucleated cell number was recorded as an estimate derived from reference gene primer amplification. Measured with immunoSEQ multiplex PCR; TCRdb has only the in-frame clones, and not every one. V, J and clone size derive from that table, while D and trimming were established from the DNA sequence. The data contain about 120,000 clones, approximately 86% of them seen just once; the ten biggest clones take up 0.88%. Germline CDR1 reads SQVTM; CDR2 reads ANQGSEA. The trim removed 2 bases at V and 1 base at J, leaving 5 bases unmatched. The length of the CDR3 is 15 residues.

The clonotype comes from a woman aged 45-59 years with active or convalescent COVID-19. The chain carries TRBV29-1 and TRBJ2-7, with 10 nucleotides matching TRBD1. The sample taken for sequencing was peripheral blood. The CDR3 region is CSVERLDRGSYEQYF. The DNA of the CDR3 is TGCAGCGTTGAAAGGCTGGACAGGGGGTCCTACGAGCAGTACTTC.